These T cell receptor beta chains were read from a single sample in a study of blood T cell repertoires in COVID-19. Clones were read by immunoSEQ multiplex PCR, and TCRdb kept only the in-frame ones, dropping some. The table shows about 370,000 clones, with approximately 92% occurring only once. The sample was PBMCs or T cells enriched from blood (not recorded which). The receptors derive from a man aged 18 to 30 who had recovered from COVID-19. Both conserved end residues are part of each CDR3. Fields, in order: J gene, clone size, V gene, D gene, CDR3 DNA, CDR3 protein. D genes are given only for firm matches. The size of a clone is reported for some rows only, either as once, few or many, or as a class for expanded clones.

>TRBJ2-1|.|TRBV19|TRBD2
TGTGCCAGTAGTACAGTTAGGACTAGCGGGAGGTCAGATGAGCAGTTCTTC
CASSTVRTSGRSDEQFF
>TRBJ1-5|.|TRBV2|.
TGTGCCAGCAGTGTTAGGGGAGGAGATCAGCCCCAGCATTTT
CASSVRGGDQPQHF
>TRBJ2-2|.|TRBV4-3|TRBD2
TGCGCCAGCAGCCAAGTCGTTCAGACTAGCCTTAACACCGGGGAGCTGTTTTTT
CASSQVVQTSLNTGELFF
>TRBJ2-7|.|TRBV19|TRBD1
TGTGCCAGTATCTTTGGACAGGGGCGGTACGAGCAGTACTTC
CASIFGQGRYEQYF
>TRBJ1-5|.|TRBV28|TRBD1
TGTGCCGGGACAGGGTGGGGTCAGCCCCAGCATTTT
CAGTGWGQPQHF
>TRBJ2-7|.|TRBV28|.
TGTGCCAGCAGTTTCGCCCCGGGGGTTGGGGTCTACGAGCAGTACTTC
CASSFAPGVGVYEQYF
>TRBJ1-5|few|TRBV5-6|.
TGTGCCAGCAGCTTTCAAGGGACTCGTAATCAGCCCCAGCATTTT
CASSFQGTRNQPQHF
>TRBJ2-2|.|TRBV4-3|.
TGCGCCAGCAGCCAAGAGCCTAGCAGGAACACCGGGGAGCTGTTTTTT
CASSQEPSRNTGELFF
>TRBJ2-7|.|TRBV19|.
TGTGCCAGTAGTCCCAGACACCTCTCCTACGAGCAGTACTTC
CASSPRHLSYEQYF
>TRBJ2-3|.|TRBV11-1|.
TGTGCCAGCAGCTTTGGCAGGGGCACAGATACGCAGTATTTT
CASSFGRGTDTQYF
>TRBJ1-6|.|TRBV18|.
TGTGCCAGCTCACCCCAGAGGGAGGGGGGTTCACCCCTCCACTTT
CASSPQREGGSPLHF
>TRBJ2-1|.|TRBV18|TRBD2
TGTGCCAGCTCACCATTACGGTATAGCGGGAGTGTGCTCGATGAGCAGTTCTTC
CASSPLRYSGSVLDEQFF
>TRBJ2-7|.|TRBV5-1|TRBD2
TGCGCCAGCAGTTCGATAGCGGGAGTGTTCTACGAGCAGTACTTC
CASSSIAGVFYEQYF
>TRBJ1-2|.|TRBV3-1/TRBV3-2|.
TGTGCCAGCAGCCCCGCGGGGGGTTACACCGCTAACTATGGCTACACCTTC
CASSPAGGYTANYGYTF
>TRBJ1-1|.|TRBV6-5|.
TGTGCCAGCAGTTACGATGGAGGCGGTGAGAACACTGAAGCTTTCTTT
CASSYDGGGENTEAFF
>TRBJ1-2|once|TRBV6-1|.
TGTGCCAGCAGTGAACCATCCGCCGGGATCTATGGCTACACCTTC
CASSEPSAGIYGYTF
>TRBJ2-1|once|TRBV4-3|TRBD2
TGCGCCAGCAGCCAAGCCGGGACTAGCGCCCTCAATGAGCAGTTCTTC
CASSQAGTSALNEQFF
>TRBJ2-1|.|TRBV28|TRBD2
TGTGCCAGCAGTTTATGGACTAGCGGGAGCAATGAGCAGTTCTTC
CASSLWTSGSNEQFF
>TRBJ2-7|.|TRBV7-9|.
TGTGCCAGCAGCTCCGAGGGTGGGGGCACCTACGAGCAGTACTTC
CASSSEGGGTYEQYF
>TRBJ2-1|.|TRBV7-9|TRBD2
TGTGCCAGCAGCTCGACTAGCGGGAGGGCAGCCGAGCAGTTCTTC
CASSSTSGRAAEQFF
>TRBJ2-5|.|TRBV28|TRBD2
TGTGCCAGCAGTCCCCGGCCCCACCATAGCGGGAGGGTGAAGACCCAGTACTTC
CASSPRPHHSGRVKTQYF
>TRBJ2-3|once|TRBV30|.
TGTGCCTGGAGTACGGCAGATACGCAGTATTTT
CAWSTADTQYF
>TRBJ2-5|.|TRBV28|TRBD2
TGTGCCGCTCGAGGGGCGGGAGGGGGAGAGACCCAGTACTTC
CAARGAGGGETQYF
>TRBJ2-1|.|TRBV19|.
TGTGCCAGTAGTATAAGCAATAACAATGAGCAGTTCTTC
CASSISNNNEQFF
>TRBJ2-7|.|TRBV21-1|.
TGTGCCAGCAGCAAACGGGGGGACAGGCGGACTAGCGGGCCAGCAATCGAGCAGTACTTC
CASSKRGDRRTSGPAIEQYF
>TRBJ2-1|.|TRBV6-1|TRBD1
TGTGCCAGCAGTGAATCCGGGTACAGGGGAAATGAGCAGTTCTTC
CASSESGYRGNEQFF
>TRBJ1-2|.|TRBV5-8|.
TGTGCCAGCAGCTTGCTTGCTATGGGCTACACCTTC
CASSLLAMGYTF
>TRBJ1-2|.|TRBV3-1/TRBV3-2|.
TGTGCCAGCAGCTCAATCTATGGCTACACCTTC
CASSSIYGYTF
>TRBJ2-5|.|TRBV14|TRBD1
TGTGCCAGCAGCCTATCGAGGACAGGAAGGCCATGGACCCAGTACTTC
CASSLSRTGRPWTQYF